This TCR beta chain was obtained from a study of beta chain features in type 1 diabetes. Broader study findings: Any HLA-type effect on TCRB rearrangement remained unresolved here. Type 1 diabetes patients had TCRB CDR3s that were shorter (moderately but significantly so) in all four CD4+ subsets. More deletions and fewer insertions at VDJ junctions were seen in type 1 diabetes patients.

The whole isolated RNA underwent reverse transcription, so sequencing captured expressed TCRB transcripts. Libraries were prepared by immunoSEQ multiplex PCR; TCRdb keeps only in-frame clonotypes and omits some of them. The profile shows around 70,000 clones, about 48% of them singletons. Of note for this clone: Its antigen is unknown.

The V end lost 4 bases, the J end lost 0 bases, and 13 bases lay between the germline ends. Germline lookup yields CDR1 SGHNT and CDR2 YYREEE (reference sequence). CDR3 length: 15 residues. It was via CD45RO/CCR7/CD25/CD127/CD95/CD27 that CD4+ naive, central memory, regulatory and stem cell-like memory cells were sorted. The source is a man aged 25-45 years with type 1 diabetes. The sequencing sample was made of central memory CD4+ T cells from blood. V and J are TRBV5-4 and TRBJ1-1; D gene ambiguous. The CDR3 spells CASSPPEKMNTEAFF. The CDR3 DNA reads TGTGCCAGCAGCCCTCCGGAGAAAATGAACACTGAAGCTTTCTTT. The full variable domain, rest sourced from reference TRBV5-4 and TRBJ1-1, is ETGVTQSPTHLIKTRGQQVTLRCSSQSGHNTVSWYQQALGQGPQFIFQYYREEENGRGNFPPRFSGLQFPNYSSELNVNALELDDSALYLCASSPPEKMNTEAFFGQGTRLTVV.